These 5 T cell receptor beta chains were sequenced from one sample in a study of blood T cell repertoires in COVID-19. Profiling relied on immunoSEQ multiplex PCR, and the TCRdb table lists in-frame clones only, not all of them. The sample consists of 270,000 or so clones, over 75% of them appearing once. The sample taken for sequencing was peripheral blood. The receptors stem from a human donor in a cohort sampled during active COVID-19.

The rearrangement uses TRBV3-1 (or the pseudogene TRBV3-2) and TRBJ2-2; 9 bases are shared with TRBD1. Trimming removed 3 bases from V and 7 bases from J; junction bases left unmatched: 6. The CDR3 length is 15 residues. Germline CDR1 reads LGHDT; CDR2 reads YNNKEL (reference sequence). The CDR3, as DNA: TGTGCCAGCAGCCAGAACAGGGGGCTCGGCGGGGAGCTGTTTTTT. This translates into CASSQNRGLGGELFF.

This clone appeared once. The V call is TRBV9, the J call TRBJ2-7, with 10 bases lining up with TRBD2. V trimming: 3 bases; J trimming: 2 bases; junction bases outside the gene matches: 5. The germline V gene has CDR1 SGDLS and CDR2 YYNGEE. This CDR3 is 15 amino acids long. The CDR3 sequence: CASSERSGRAYEQYF. The CDR3, as DNA: TGTGCCAGCAGCGAACGCAGCGGGAGGGCCTACGAGCAGTACTTC. Full variable domain (rest looked up from reference TRBV9 and TRBJ2-7): DSGVTQTPKHLITATGQRVTLRCSPRSGDLSVYWYQQSLDQGLQFLIQYYNGEERAKGNILERFSAQQFPDLHSELNLSSLELGDSALYFCASSERSGRAYEQYFGPGTRLTVT.

J is TRBJ1-2 and V is TRBV7-8, with TRBD1 identical over 9 bases. Trimming removed 5 bases from V and 1 base from J; junction bases left unmatched: 5. This CDR3 has 15 amino acids. The germline V gene has CDR1 SGHVS and CDR2 FQNEAQ. The CDR3 loop reads CASSPGTGFNYGYTF. CDR3 in DNA: TGTGCCAGCAGCCCCGGGACAGGGTTTAACTATGGCTACACCTTC.

The sample holds a few counts of this clone. V gene TRBV24-1 combines with J gene TRBJ2-2; tentatively, D is TRBD1 (5 bases). V was trimmed by 9 bases and J by 6 bases, leaving 13 bases between them. CDR3 length: 13 amino acids. Looked up from germline, CDR1 is KGHDR and CDR2 is SFDVKD. The CDR3 region is CATQTVGPGELFF. The CDR3 DNA sequence: TGTGCCACCCAGACAGTAGGCCCCGGGGAGCTGTTTTTT.

The chain recombines TRBV5-1 with TRBJ2-1; the D is unclear. Per the germline V gene, CDR1 is SGHRS and CDR2 is YFSETQ. Trimming took 1 base from V and 9 from J, leaving 5 bases between them. The CDR3 spans 11 residues. The CDR3 DNA reads TGCGCCAGCAGCTTGTCATTTGAGCAGTTCTTC. Its protein product is CASSLSFEQFF. The entire variable domain, with the rest obtained from reference TRBV5-1 and TRBJ2-1, is as follows: KAGVTQTPRYLIKTRGQQVTLSCSPISGHRSVSWYQQTPGQGLQFLFEYFSETQRNKGNFPGRFSGRQFSNSRSEMNVSTLELGDSALYLCASSLSFEQFFGPGTRLTVL.